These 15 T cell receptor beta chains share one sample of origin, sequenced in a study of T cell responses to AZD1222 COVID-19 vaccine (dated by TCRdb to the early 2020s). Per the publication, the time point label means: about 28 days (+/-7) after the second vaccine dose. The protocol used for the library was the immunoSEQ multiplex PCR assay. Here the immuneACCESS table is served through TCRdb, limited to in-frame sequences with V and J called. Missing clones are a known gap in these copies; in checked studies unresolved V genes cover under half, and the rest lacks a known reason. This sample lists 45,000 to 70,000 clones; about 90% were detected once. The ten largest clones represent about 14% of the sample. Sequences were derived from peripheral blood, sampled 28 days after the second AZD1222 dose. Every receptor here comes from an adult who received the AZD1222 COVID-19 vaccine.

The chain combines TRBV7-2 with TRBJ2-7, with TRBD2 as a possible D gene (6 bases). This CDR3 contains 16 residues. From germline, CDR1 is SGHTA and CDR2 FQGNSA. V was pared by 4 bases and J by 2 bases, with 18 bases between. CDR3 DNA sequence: TGTGCCAGCAGCTGGCCGCCCGGGACTCCGACCTACGAGCAGTACTTC. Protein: CASSWPPGTPTYEQYF. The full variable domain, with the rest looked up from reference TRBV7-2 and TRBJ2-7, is GAGVSQSPSNKVTEKGKDVELRCDPISGHTALYWYRQSLGQGLEFLIYFQGNSAPDKSGLPSDRFSAERTGGSVSTLTIQRTQQEDSAVYLCASSWPPGTPTYEQYFGPGTRLTVT.

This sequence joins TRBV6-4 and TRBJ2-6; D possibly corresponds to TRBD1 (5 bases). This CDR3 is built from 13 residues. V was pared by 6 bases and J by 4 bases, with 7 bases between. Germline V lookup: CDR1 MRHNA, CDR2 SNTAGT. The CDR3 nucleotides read TGTGCCAGCAGGGGGCTGGGGGCCAACGTCCTGACTTTC. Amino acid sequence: CASRGLGANVLTF.

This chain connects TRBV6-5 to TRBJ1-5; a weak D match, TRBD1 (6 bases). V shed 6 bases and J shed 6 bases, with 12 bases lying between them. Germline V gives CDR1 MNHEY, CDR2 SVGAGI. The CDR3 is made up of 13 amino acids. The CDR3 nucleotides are TGTGCCAGCAGAGCAGGGGTATTTCAGCCCCAGCATTTT. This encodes CASRAGVFQPQHF.

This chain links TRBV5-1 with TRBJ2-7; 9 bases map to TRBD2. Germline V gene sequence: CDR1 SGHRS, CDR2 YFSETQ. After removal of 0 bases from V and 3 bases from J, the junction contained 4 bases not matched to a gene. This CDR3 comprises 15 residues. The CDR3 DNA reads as TGCGCCAGCAGCTTGGTTGGGACTAGCTACTACGAGCAGTACTTC. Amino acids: CASSLVGTSYYEQYF.

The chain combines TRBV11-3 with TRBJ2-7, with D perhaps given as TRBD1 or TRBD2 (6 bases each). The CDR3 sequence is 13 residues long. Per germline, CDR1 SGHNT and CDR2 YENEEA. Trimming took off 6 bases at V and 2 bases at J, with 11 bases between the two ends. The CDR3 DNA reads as TGTGCCAGCAGGGAGGGGGAAACCTACGAGCAGTACTTC. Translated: CASREGETYEQYF.

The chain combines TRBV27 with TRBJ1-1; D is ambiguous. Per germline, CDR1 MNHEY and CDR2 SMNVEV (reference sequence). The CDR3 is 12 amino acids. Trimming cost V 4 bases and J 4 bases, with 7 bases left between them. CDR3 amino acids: CASSSGFTEAFF. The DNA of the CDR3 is TGTGCCAGCAGTTCCGGGTTCACTGAAGCTTTCTTT.

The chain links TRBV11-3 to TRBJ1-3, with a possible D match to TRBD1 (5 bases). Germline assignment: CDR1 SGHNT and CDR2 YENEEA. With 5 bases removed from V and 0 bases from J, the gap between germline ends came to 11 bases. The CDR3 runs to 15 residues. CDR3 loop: CASSDSPRSGNTIYF. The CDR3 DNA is TGTGCCAGCAGCGACAGCCCCCGCTCTGGAAACACCATATATTTT. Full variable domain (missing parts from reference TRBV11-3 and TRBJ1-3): EAGVVQSPRYKIIEKKQPVAFWCNPISGHNTLYWYLQNLGQGPELLIRYENEEAVDDSQLPKDRFSAERLKGVDSTLKIQPAELGDSAVYLCASSDSPRSGNTIYFGEGSWLTVV.

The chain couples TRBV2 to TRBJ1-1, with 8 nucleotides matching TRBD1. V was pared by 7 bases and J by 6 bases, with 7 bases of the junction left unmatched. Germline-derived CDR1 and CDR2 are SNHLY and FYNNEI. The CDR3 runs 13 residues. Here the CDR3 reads CASKRQGAAEAFF. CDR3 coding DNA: TGTGCCAGCAAGCGGCAGGGGGCCGCTGAAGCTTTCTTT.

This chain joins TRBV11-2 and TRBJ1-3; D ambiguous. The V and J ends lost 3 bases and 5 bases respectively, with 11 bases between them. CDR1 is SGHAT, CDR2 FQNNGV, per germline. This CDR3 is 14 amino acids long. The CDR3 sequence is CASSFEGGRNTIYF. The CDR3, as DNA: TGTGCCAGCAGCTTCGAGGGAGGAAGAAACACCATATATTTT. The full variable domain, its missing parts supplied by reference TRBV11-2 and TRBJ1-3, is EAGVAQSPRYKIIEKRQSVAFWCNPISGHATLYWYQQILGQGPKLLIQFQNNGVVDDSQLPKDRFSAERLKGVDSTLKIQPAKLEDSAVYLCASSFEGGRNTIYFGEGSWLTVV.

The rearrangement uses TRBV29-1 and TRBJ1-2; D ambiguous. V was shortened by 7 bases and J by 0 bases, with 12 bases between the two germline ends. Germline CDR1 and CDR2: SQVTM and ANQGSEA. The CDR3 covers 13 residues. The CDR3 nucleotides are TGCAGCGCCGAACCCAGCACTAACTATGGCTACACCTTC. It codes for CSAEPSTNYGYTF.

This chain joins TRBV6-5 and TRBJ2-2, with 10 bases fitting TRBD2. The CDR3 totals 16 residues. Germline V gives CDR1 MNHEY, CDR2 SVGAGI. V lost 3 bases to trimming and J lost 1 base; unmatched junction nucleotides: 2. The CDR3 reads CASSYRTSGNTGELFF. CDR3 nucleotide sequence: TGTGCCAGCAGTTATCGGACTAGCGGGAACACCGGGGAGCTGTTTTTT.

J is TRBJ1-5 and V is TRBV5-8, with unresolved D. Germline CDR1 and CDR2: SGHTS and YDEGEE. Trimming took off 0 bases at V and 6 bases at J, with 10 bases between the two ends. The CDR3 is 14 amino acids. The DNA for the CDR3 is TGTGCCAGCAGCTTGGAACGAACGATTCAGCCCCAGCATTTT. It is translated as CASSLERTIQPQHF.

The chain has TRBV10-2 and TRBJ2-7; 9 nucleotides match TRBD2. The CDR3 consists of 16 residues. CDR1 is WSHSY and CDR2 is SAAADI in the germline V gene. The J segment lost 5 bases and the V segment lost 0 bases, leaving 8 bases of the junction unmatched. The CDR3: CASSESIRASGNEQYF. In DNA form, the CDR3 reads TGCGCCAGCAGTGAGTCGATTCGGGCTAGCGGGAACGAGCAGTACTTC.

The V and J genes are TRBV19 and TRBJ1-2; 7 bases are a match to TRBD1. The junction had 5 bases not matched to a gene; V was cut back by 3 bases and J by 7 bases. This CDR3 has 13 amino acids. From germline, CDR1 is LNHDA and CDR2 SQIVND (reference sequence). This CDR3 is CASSIDRETGYTF. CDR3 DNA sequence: TGTGCCAGTAGTATCGACAGGGAGACTGGCTACACCTTC.

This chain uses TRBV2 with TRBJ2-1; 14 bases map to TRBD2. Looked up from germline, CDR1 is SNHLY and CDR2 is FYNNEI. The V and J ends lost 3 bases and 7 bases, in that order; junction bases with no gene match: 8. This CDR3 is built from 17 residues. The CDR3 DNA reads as TGTGCCAGCAGTGACGCTCGGGGACTAGCGGGAGAGAATGAGCAGTTCTTC. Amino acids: CASSDARGLAGENEQFF.